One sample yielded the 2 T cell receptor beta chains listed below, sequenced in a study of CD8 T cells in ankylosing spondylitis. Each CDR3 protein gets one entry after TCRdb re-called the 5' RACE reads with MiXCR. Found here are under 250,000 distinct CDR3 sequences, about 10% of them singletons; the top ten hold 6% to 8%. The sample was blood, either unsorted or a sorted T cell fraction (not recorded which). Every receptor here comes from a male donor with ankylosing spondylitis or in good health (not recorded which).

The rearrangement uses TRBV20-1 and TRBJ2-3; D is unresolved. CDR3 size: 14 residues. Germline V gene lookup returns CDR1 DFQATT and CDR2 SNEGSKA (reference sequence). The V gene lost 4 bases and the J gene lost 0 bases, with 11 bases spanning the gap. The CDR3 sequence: CSAKLGGSTDTQYF. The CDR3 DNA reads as TGCAGTGCTAAGCTGGGCGGAAGCACAGATACGCAGTATTTT.

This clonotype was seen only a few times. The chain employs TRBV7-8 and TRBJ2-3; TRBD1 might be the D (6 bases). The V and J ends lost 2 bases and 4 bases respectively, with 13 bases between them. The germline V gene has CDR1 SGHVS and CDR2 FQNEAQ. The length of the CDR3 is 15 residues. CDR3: CASSLSGAPPDTQYF. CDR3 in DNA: TGTGCCAGCAGCTTATCAGGGGCCCCCCCAGATACGCAGTATTTT.